These 24 T cell receptor beta chains originate from one sample sequenced in a study of T cell repertoires in cytomegalovirus infection. The antigens of these receptors remain unknown. TCRdb itself ran the reads through MiXCR, one entry per CDR3 protein. The profile shows hundreds of thousands of distinct CDR3 sequences, around a third of them singletons. The sequencing here drew on cultured PBMCs, taken from culture after CMV antigen stimulation. The receptors come from a human donor in good health (CMV status not recorded). Some clones in this sample may be carry-over from other donors' samples.

This clonotype appeared a few times. The chain recombines TRBV27 with TRBJ1-6; D is possibly TRBD1 (6 bases). CDR3 length: 14 residues. The germline V and J ends were trimmed by 9 bases and 5 bases, with 14 bases remaining between them. CDR1 MNHEY and CDR2 SMNVEV come from the germline V gene (reference sequence). The CDR3 DNA reads TGTGCCAGTTGCGGGACAAGACATAATTCACCCCTCCACTTT. It encodes CASCGTRHNSPLHF.

This clonotype has a count of ten or more. The chain couples TRBV7-2 to TRBJ2-3; TRBD2 matches at 10 bases. The junction had 8 bases not matched to a gene; V was cut back by 4 bases and J by 4 bases. CDR3 size: 16 residues. Per the germline V gene, CDR1 is SGHTA and CDR2 is FQGNSA. The chain's CDR3 is CASSSRSGRGADTQYF. In DNA form, the CDR3 reads TGTGCCAGCAGCTCCCGGAGCGGGAGGGGGGCAGATACGCAGTATTTT.

This clonotype was counted between two and nine times. The V gene is TRBV2, the J gene TRBJ2-3; 7 bases are shared with TRBD2. Germline V gene data show CDR1 as SNHLY and CDR2 as FYNNEI. J gave up 4 bases and V 6 bases, and 10 bases lay outside the gene matches. There are 15 residues in the CDR3. The CDR3 nucleotides read TGTGCCAGCAGCATGACTAGCCCGGGCGCAGATACGCAGTATTTT. Its translation: CASSMTSPGADTQYF.

This clonotype was observed a handful of times. V usage is TRBV3-1 and J usage is TRBJ1-2; D unclear. Trimming removed 4 bases from V and 4 bases from J, with 13 bases in between. The CDR3 extends over 14 amino acids. Germline V gene data show CDR1 as LGHDT and CDR2 as YNNKEL (reference sequence). CDR3 in amino acids: CASSPRQDPYGYTF. CDR3 nucleotides: TGTGCCAGCAGCCCCCGCCAGGACCCCTATGGCTACACCTTC.

Only a few counts were recorded for this clonotype. The chain is built from TRBV19 and TRBJ2-7, with 8 nucleotides matching TRBD1. The germline V gene encodes CDR1 LNHDA and CDR2 SQIVND (reference sequence). With 6 bases clipped from V and 1 base from J, the junction kept 8 bases outside the gene matches. This CDR3 spans 15 amino acids. CDR3 sequence (DNA): TGTGCCAGTAGCAACAGGGGGGCTTCATCCTACGAGCAGTACTTC. Its protein is CASSNRGASSYEQYF.

The chain recombines TRBV5-4 with TRBJ2-5, with 7 nucleotides matching TRBD2. J was trimmed by 1 base and V by 6 bases; bases with no gene match: 9. Germline CDR1 reads SGHNT; CDR2 reads YYREEE (reference sequence). The CDR3 spans 15 residues. CDR3 protein: CASTPGGSVQETQYF. The CDR3 DNA follows: TGTGCCAGCACCCCGGGGGGATCAGTCCAAGAGACCCAGTACTTC.

In its sample, this clonotype was seen many times. The chain uses TRBV9 and TRBJ1-1, with D perhaps TRBD1 (6 bases). The CDR3 totals 13 residues. Trimming left V 4 bases short and J 2 bases short, with 9 bases between. Germline V gene sequence: CDR1 SGDLS, CDR2 YYNGEE. DNA for the CDR3: TGTGCCAGCAGCAGACAGGCCAACACTGAAGCTTTCTTT. Translating it yields CASSRQANTEAFF.

At least ten counts were recorded for this clonotype. The chain employs TRBV12-3 or TRBV12-4 and TRBJ1-1; D is ambiguous. V was clipped by 2 bases and J by 2 bases, with 6 bases between them. The CDR3 spans 13 residues. The CDR3 sequence: CASSLSTNTEAFF. CDR3 DNA sequence: TGTGCCAGCAGTTTATCGACTAACACTGAAGCTTTCTTT.

This clonotype appeared many times. The genes are TRBV7-2 and TRBJ2-1; 10 bases line up with TRBD2. The CDR3 is made up of 15 amino acids. J gave up 8 bases and V 6 bases, and 10 bases lay outside the gene matches. Germline-derived CDR1 and CDR2 are SGHTA and FQGNSA. The CDR3 region is CASRSLAGVRDEQFF. The CDR3 DNA sequence: TGTGCCAGCAGATCTCTAGCGGGAGTTCGCGATGAGCAGTTCTTC.

This chain links TRBV6-2 or TRBV6-3 with TRBJ2-1; the D gene is possibly TRBD1 (6 bases). The V gene's germline CDR1 is MNHEY and CDR2 SVGEGT. The CDR3 has 14 residues. Trimming took off 0 bases at V and 16 bases at J, with 19 bases between the two ends. The CDR3 sequence: CASSYSGTPTRQFF. The CDR3 DNA reads as TGTGCCAGCAGTTACTCAGGGACACCCACCCGACAATTCTTC.

The chain has TRBV7-9 and TRBJ2-7; the match to TRBD2 covers 9 bases. Trimming removed 4 bases from V and 7 bases from J; junction bases left unmatched: 2. CDR1 SEHNR and CDR2 FQNEAQ come from the germline V gene (reference sequence). This CDR3 spans 12 amino acids. The CDR3 here is CASSSTSGEQYF. CDR3 bases: TGTGCCAGCAGCTCGACTAGCGGTGAGCAGTACTTC.

This chain links TRBV20-1 with TRBJ2-5, with 7 bases aligning to TRBD1. Losses at the gene ends were 0 bases for V and 5 bases for J; bases not matched to a gene: 6. Germline V gene lookup returns CDR1 DFQATT and CDR2 SNEGSKA (reference sequence). This CDR3 has 14 amino acids. DNA of the CDR3: TGCAGTGCTAGAGATCCCGGGACAGTGGAGACCCAGTACTTC. Its translation: CSARDPGTVETQYF.

There are many counts of this clonotype. The chain joins TRBV7-2 to TRBJ2-7; 9 bases line up with TRBD1. Trimming removed 8 bases from V and 3 bases from J; junction bases left unmatched: 8. Germline CDR1 reads SGHTA; CDR2 reads FQGNSA. The CDR3 extends over 14 amino acids. The CDR3 sequence: CASAEGGQGYEQYF. CDR3 in DNA: TGTGCCAGCGCCGAGGGGGGACAGGGCTACGAGCAGTACTTC.

V usage is TRBV11-2 and J usage is TRBJ1-2, with D tentatively TRBD1 (5 bases). Trimming shortened V by 6 bases and J by 8 bases, and 25 bases separated the two germline ends. The CDR3 totals 16 residues. Per germline, CDR1 SGHAT and CDR2 FQNNGV. The CDR3 loop is CASSAVRRSLGHGYTF. The CDR3 DNA follows: TGTGCCAGCAGTGCTGTCCGGCGATCCTTGGGGCACGGCTACACCTTC. Using reference TRBV11-2 and TRBJ1-2 for the parts outside the CDR3, the full variable domain is EAGVAQSPRYKIIEKRQSVAFWCNPISGHATLYWYQQILGQGPKLLIQFQNNGVVDDSQLPKDRFSAERLKGVDSTLKIQPAKLEDSAVYLCASSAVRRSLGHGYTFGSGTRLTVV.

In its sample, this clonotype was seen many times. J is TRBJ2-1 and V is TRBV7-2; D unresolved. In germline, CDR1 is SGHTA, CDR2 FQGNSA. This CDR3 has 13 amino acids. The ends were cut back, 1 base at V and 2 bases at J, with 3 bases in the middle. CDR3 loop: CASSLVPYNEQFF. DNA for the CDR3: TGTGCCAGCAGCTTAGTCCCCTACAATGAGCAGTTCTTC.

This clonotype turned up a few times. V usage is TRBV12-3 or TRBV12-4 and J usage is TRBJ1-1; weak D call: TRBD1 (6 bases). V gave up 5 bases and J gave up 4 bases, with 17 bases separating them. The CDR3 spans 15 residues. CDR3 bases: TGTGCCAGCAGTGCCTGGACAGTCGTTGCCACTGAAGCTTTCTTT. Its protein product is CASSAWTVVATEAFF.

Ten or more counts support this clonotype. The chain joins TRBV7-6 to TRBJ2-3; 12 bases line up with TRBD2. Germline CDR1 is SGHVS and CDR2 is FNYEAQ. V lost 5 bases and J lost 11; bases outside the gene matches: 17. CDR3 length equals 17 residues. CDR3: CASSEIGLAGQMRRQYF. Here the CDR3 DNA reads TGTGCCAGCAGCGAAATCGGACTAGCGGGACAAATGCGTAGGCAGTATTTT.

The CDR3 reads CASSLMNKGLTGGRYYNEQFF. The DNA for the CDR3 is TGTGCCAGCAGTTTAATGAATAAGGGTTTAACGGGAGGCAGATACTACAATGAGCAGTTCTTC. The genes are TRBV12-3 or TRBV12-4 and TRBJ2-1; TRBD2 aligns across 7 bases. The CDR3 runs to 21 residues. J lost 3 bases, V lost 2 bases, and 22 bases had no gene match.

The rearrangement links TRBV5-4 to TRBJ2-6, with D uncertain. Germline values: CDR1 SGHNT, CDR2 YYREEE (reference sequence). V was cut by 6 bases and J by 2 bases, with 15 bases left in between. The CDR3 has 16 amino acids. CDR3 bases: TGTGCCAGCAAACTACGGGCTGCAGCTGGGGCCAACGTCCTGACTTTC. It codes for CASKLRAAAGANVLTF.

Only a few counts were recorded for this clonotype. The chain uses TRBV20-1 and TRBJ1-3; D is unresolved. Per the germline V gene, CDR1 is DFQATT and CDR2 is SNEGSKA (reference sequence). CDR3 size: 14 residues. The V end lost 2 bases, the J end lost 2 bases, and 10 bases lay between the germline ends. The CDR3 DNA sequence: TGCAGTGCTAGAAGGGCGGTTCCTGGAAACACCATATATTTT. It encodes CSARRAVPGNTIYF.

In its sample, this clonotype was seen a few times. The genes are TRBV11-1 and TRBJ2-7; 8 bases match TRBD1. The germline CDR1 and CDR2 sequences are SGHAT and FQDESV (reference sequence). CDR3 length: 15 amino acids. V trimming: 4 bases; J trimming: 3 bases; junction bases outside the gene matches: 8. CDR3 DNA sequence: TGTGCCAGCAGCTCCCATGACAGGGGAGGCTACGAGCAGTACTTC. Its translation is CASSSHDRGGYEQYF.

This chain uses TRBV7-2 with TRBJ2-3; 10 bases fit TRBD2. J lost 4 bases, V lost 5 bases, and 6 bases had no gene match. Germline V CDR1 and CDR2: SGHTA, FQGNSA. This CDR3 is 15 amino acids long. CDR3 in amino acids: CASSSGTSEPDTQYF. The CDR3 DNA reads TGTGCCAGCAGCAGCGGGACTAGCGAACCAGATACGCAGTATTTT.

A few counts support this clonotype. The chain joins TRBV6-5 to TRBJ2-7; D unresolved. The CDR3 has 15 amino acids. Germline loops: CDR1 MNHEY, CDR2 SVGAGI. Trimming removed 5 bases from V and 5 bases from J, with 19 bases in between. The CDR3 DNA sequence: TGTGCCAGCAGTCGCCAGGCCTTCGCTAGGCACGAGCAGTACTTC. It is translated as CASSRQAFARHEQYF.

This chain connects TRBV3-1 to TRBJ1-1; D gene unclear. Germline V gene sequence: CDR1 LGHDT, CDR2 YNNKEL (reference sequence). Trimming removed 3 bases at V and 0 bases at J, with 11 bases between. This CDR3 comprises 15 residues. For the CDR3, the DNA is TGTGCCAGCAGCCATGATTGGGGAATGAACACTGAAGCTTTCTTT. It yields the protein CASSHDWGMNTEAFF.